These 29 T cell receptor beta chains came from one sample sequenced in a study of blood T cell repertoires in COVID-19. Profiling relied on immunoSEQ multiplex PCR, and the TCRdb table lists in-frame clones only, not all of them. Here the sample spans 90,000 or so clones, over 70% being singletons. The sequencing sample was made of peripheral blood. The receptors shown here come from an elderly man with active or convalescent COVID-19.

This chain connects TRBV7-9 to TRBJ2-5, with 12 bases aligning to TRBD2. J was trimmed by 2 bases and V by 0 bases; bases with no gene match: 7. Germline V gives CDR1 SEHNR, CDR2 FQNEAQ (reference sequence). The CDR3 totals 18 residues. CDR3 in amino acids: CASSLAPWTSGEQETQYF. Written as DNA, the CDR3 is TGTGCCAGCAGCTTAGCACCCTGGACTAGCGGGGAACAAGAGACCCAGTACTTC.

The chain has TRBV6-9 and TRBJ2-7; D possibly corresponds to TRBD1 (6 bases). CDR1 is MNHGY, CDR2 SVAAGI, per germline. The CDR3 is 16 amino acids. V gave up 2 bases and J gave up 3 bases, with 17 bases separating them. CDR3 amino acids: CASSYAPKGHYYEQYF. The CDR3 coding sequence is TGTGCCAGCAGTTATGCCCCCAAGGGACACTACTACGAGCAGTACTTC.

This rearrangement joins TRBV7-9 to TRBJ2-3; TRBD1 might be the D (5 bases). CDR3 size: 13 residues. Germline loops: CDR1 SEHNR, CDR2 FQNEAQ (reference sequence). V was shortened by 7 bases and J by 2 bases, with 10 bases between the two germline ends. The DNA for the CDR3 is TGTGCCAGCATGCAGGGTTTCACAGATACGCAGTATTTT. It codes for CASMQGFTDTQYF. Drawing the rest from reference TRBV7-9 and TRBJ2-3, the complete variable domain is DTGVSQNPRHKITKRGQNVTFRCDPISEHNRLYWYRQTLGQGPEFLTYFQNEAQLEKSRLLSDRFSAERPKGSFSTLEIQRTEQGDSAMYLCASMQGFTDTQYFGPGTRLTVL.

This chain connects TRBV5-5 to TRBJ2-2; a weak D match, TRBD2 (6 bases). Germline V gene data show CDR1 as SGHKS and CDR2 as YYEKEE (reference sequence). V lost 2 bases and J 4 bases, leaving 12 bases between the germline ends. CDR3 length: 15 amino acids. CDR3 residues: CASSLVRGGTGELFF. The CDR3 DNA is TGTGCCAGCAGCTTAGTAAGGGGAGGCACCGGGGAGCTGTTTTTT.

The rearrangement links TRBV28 to TRBJ2-6; 10 bases match TRBD1. CDR3 length: 17 amino acids. The J segment lost 2 bases and the V segment lost 6 bases, leaving 7 bases of the junction unmatched. The germline V gene has CDR1 MDHEN and CDR2 SYDVKM. CDR3 nucleotides: TGTGCCAGCAGCCCCGGGACAGGGGCTCCTGGGGCCAACGTCCTGACTTTC. Its protein is CASSPGTGAPGANVLTF.

V is TRBV6-6 and J is TRBJ2-7; TRBD1 is a possible D gene (5 bases). This CDR3 comprises 14 residues. The V end was cut by 2 bases, the J end by 6 bases, with 14 bases between. The germline V gene encodes CDR1 MNHNY and CDR2 SVGAGI (reference sequence). The CDR3 here is CASSYEGASGEQYF. CDR3 nucleotide sequence: TGTGCCAGCAGTTACGAAGGGGCGTCGGGCGAGCAGTACTTC.

The chain combines TRBV19 with TRBJ1-2, with 12 bases identical to TRBD1. Trimming cost V 4 bases and J 7 bases; bases outside gene matches: 10. CDR3 length equals 16 residues. CDR1 LNHDA and CDR2 SQIVND come from the germline V gene (reference sequence). CDR3 coding DNA: TGTGCCAGTAGTACTCGTTCCGGGACAGGGGGCTTTGGCTACACCTTC. Translation gives CASSTRSGTGGFGYTF.

The chain links TRBV7-8 to TRBJ2-5; 8 bases map to TRBD2. Germline V lookup: CDR1 SGHVS, CDR2 FQNEAQ. The CDR3 totals 17 residues. V was pared by 1 base and J by 5 bases, with 12 bases of the junction left unmatched. The CDR3 coding sequence is TGTGCCAGCAGCTTAGTAGGCGGGGGGTTGGGCGCGGAGACCCAGTACTTC. Amino acid sequence: CASSLVGGGLGAETQYF.

The chain carries TRBV7-7 and TRBJ2-2; D perhaps matches TRBD2 (6 bases). The V and J ends lost 5 bases and 5 bases respectively, with 12 bases between them. Germline CDR1 reads SSHAT; CDR2 reads FNYEAQ (reference sequence). CDR3 size: 14 residues. CDR3 sequence (DNA): TGTGCCAGCAGCCTTGGTGGGGGGACCGGGGAGCTGTTTTTT. This encodes CASSLGGGTGELFF. The full variable domain, in which reference TRBV7-7 and TRBJ2-2 provide the parts outside the CDR3, is GAGVSQSPRYKVTKRGQDVTLRCDPISSHATLYWYQQALGQGPEFLTYFNYEAQPDKSGLPSDRFSAERPEGSISTLTIQRTEQRDSAMYRCASSLGGGTGELFFGEGSRLTVL.

This chain joins TRBV3-1 (or the pseudogene TRBV3-2) and TRBJ2-1; 12 nucleotides match TRBD2. V lost 0 bases, J lost 10 bases, and 7 bases stayed unmatched. The CDR3 runs to 16 residues. Per germline, CDR1 LGHDT and CDR2 YNNKEL (reference sequence). CDR3 DNA: TGTGCCAGCAGCCAAGAATTACTAGCGGGGGGAAAGGAGCAGTTCTTC. It encodes CASSQELLAGGKEQFF.

The CDR3 region has the DNA TGTGCCAGCAGATATGGCGAGACCCAGTACTTC. Translation gives CASRYGETQYF. The chain has TRBV11-2 and TRBJ2-5; D gene unclear. The CDR3 extends over 11 amino acids. The ends were cut back, 6 bases at V and 5 bases at J, with 7 bases in the middle. Germline V gives CDR1 SGHAT, CDR2 FQNNGV.

The CDR3 here is CASSLRGRWEQYF. Written as DNA, the CDR3 is TGTGCCAGCAGCTTAAGGGGCCGCTGGGAGCAGTACTTC. The V and J genes are TRBV5-4 and TRBJ2-7; D might be TRBD1 (5 bases). The germline V and J ends were trimmed by 2 bases and 7 bases, with 13 bases remaining between them. Germline CDR1 SGHNT, CDR2 YYREEE (reference sequence). This CDR3 comprises 13 residues.

The J gene is TRBJ2-7, the V gene TRBV18, with 9 bases aligning to TRBD1. The CDR3 sequence is 16 residues long. CDR1 is KGHSH and CDR2 is LQKENI in the germline V gene. V shed 2 bases and J 4 bases; nucleotides not matched to a gene: 9. CDR3 DNA sequence: TGTGCCAGCTCACCAAGGAGCGGGACAGGGTCTTACGAGCAGTACTTC. It translates to CASSPRSGTGSYEQYF.

This clone was seen at least ten times. This chain uses TRBV7-9 with TRBJ1-1, with D uncertain. CDR1 and CDR2 from the germline V gene are SEHNR and FQNEAQ (reference sequence). The V end lost 4 bases, the J end lost 0 bases, and 21 bases lay between the germline ends. CDR3 size: 18 residues. The CDR3 sequence is CASSSGLAVPAMNTEAFF. CDR3 sequence (DNA): TGTGCCAGCAGCTCGGGGTTAGCCGTGCCAGCCATGAACACTGAAGCTTTCTTT.

V usage is TRBV28 and J usage is TRBJ1-2; D ambiguous. Trimming removed 10 bases at V and 7 bases at J, with 16 bases between. CDR3 length: 12 amino acids. CDR1 and CDR2 (germline): MDHEN, SYDVKM. The DNA for the CDR3 is TGTGCCACCGAATCGTCGGGGTTTGGCTACACCTTC. It translates to CATESSGFGYTF.

This chain joins TRBV9 and TRBJ2-2, with 7 bases lining up with TRBD2. Germline-derived CDR1 and CDR2 are SGDLS and YYNGEE. The CDR3 spans 15 residues. Germline trimming cut 6 bases from V and 1 base from J; bases unmatched to any gene: 6. CDR3 sequence reads: CASTRGRGNTGELFF. CDR3 nucleotides: TGTGCCAGCACCCGGGGGAGGGGGAACACCGGGGAGCTGTTTTTT.

This chain uses TRBV4-3 with TRBJ1-5; 7 positions match TRBD1. CDR3 length: 15 amino acids. Germline lookup yields CDR1 LGHNA and CDR2 YSLEER. V lost 4 bases to trimming and J lost 3 bases; unmatched junction nucleotides: 6. The CDR3, as DNA: TGCGCCAGCAGCCCGGGGACAGAGTACAATCAGCCCCAGCATTTT. Amino acids: CASSPGTEYNQPQHF.

This chain uses TRBV6-5 with TRBJ2-1; the D gene is possibly TRBD1 (6 bases). The CDR3 consists of 12 residues. V was trimmed by 5 bases and J by 9 bases, leaving 11 bases between them. CDR1 is MNHEY, CDR2 SVGAGI, per germline. The CDR3 nucleotides read TGTGCCAGCAGTCAGACCAGGGGTGAGCAGTTCTTC. It translates to CASSQTRGEQFF.

The chain has TRBV2 and TRBJ2-7; 12 bases are a match to TRBD2. Germline lookup yields CDR1 SNHLY and CDR2 FYNNEI. The V gene end was trimmed by 2 bases and the J gene end by 8 bases; junction bases not matched to a gene: 4. The CDR3 covers 14 residues. Here the CDR3 DNA reads TGTGCCAGCAGTGAACCTAGCGGGGGGGCGAAGCAGTACTTC. This sequence encodes CASSEPSGGAKQYF.

V usage is TRBV29-1 and J usage is TRBJ2-1; tentatively, D is TRBD2 (6 bases). The germline V and J ends were trimmed by 6 bases and 1 base, with 16 bases remaining between them. Per germline, CDR1 SQVTM and CDR2 ANQGSEA. The length of the CDR3 is 15 residues. In DNA form, the CDR3 reads TGCAGCGTACCTCTTCCTAGCGTGTCCTACAATGAGCAGTTCTTC. This codes for CSVPLPSVSYNEQFF.

The chain recombines TRBV28 with TRBJ2-7; TRBD2 might be the D (5 bases). V was trimmed by 3 bases and J by 3 bases, leaving 12 bases between them. The CDR3 extends over 14 amino acids. Germline values: CDR1 MDHEN, CDR2 SYDVKM. The CDR3: CASSFFEGGYEQYF. CDR3 nucleotide sequence: TGTGCCAGCAGTTTTTTTGAGGGCGGCTACGAGCAGTACTTC.

V is TRBV4-1 and J is TRBJ2-1; possible D gene TRBD1, 6 bases. This CDR3 has 16 amino acids. Germline assignment: CDR1 MGHRA and CDR2 YSYEKL. Trimming shortened V by 1 base and J by 0 bases, and 10 bases separated the two germline ends. In DNA form, the CDR3 reads TGCGCCAGCAGCCAAGTACAGGGAAGCTCCTACAATGAGCAGTTCTTC. The encoded protein is CASSQVQGSSYNEQFF.

The chain recombines TRBV3-1 (or the pseudogene TRBV3-2) with TRBJ2-7, with 10 nucleotides matching TRBD2. The trim removed 4 bases at V and 2 bases at J, leaving 5 bases unmatched. Germline V gene lookup returns CDR1 LGHDT and CDR2 YNNKEL (reference sequence). This CDR3 comprises 15 residues. For the CDR3, the DNA is TGTGCCAGCAGCCGCCCTAGCGGGGGACCCTACGAGCAGTACTTC. This encodes CASSRPSGGPYEQYF.

This clone was picked up a small number of times. The V gene is TRBV4-3, the J gene TRBJ2-1; D is unclear. The CDR3 sequence is 15 residues long. Germline lookup yields CDR1 LGHNA and CDR2 YSLEER. Between the trimmed V and J ends, which lost 5 bases and 0 bases, there was a span of 11 bases. The chain's CDR3 is CASSEGPSSYNEQFF. CDR3 nucleotides: TGCGCCAGCAGCGAAGGCCCTAGCTCCTACAATGAGCAGTTCTTC.

The table lists this clone with a count of one. J is TRBJ2-1 and V is TRBV29-1; the match to TRBD2 covers 14 bases. The germline gives CDR1 SQVTM, CDR2 ANQGSEA. The CDR3 extends over 16 amino acids. The trim removed 6 bases at V and 0 bases at J, leaving 4 bases unmatched. The chain's CDR3 is CSVGTSGGFSYNEQFF. For the CDR3, the DNA is TGCAGCGTCGGGACTAGCGGGGGCTTCTCCTACAATGAGCAGTTCTTC.

Remarks on this clone: This same CDR3 is encoded by further DNA sequences in the sample. The rearrangement links TRBV7-2 to TRBJ2-5; TRBD1 aligns across 7 bases. Germline V lookup: CDR1 SGHTA, CDR2 FQGNSA. This CDR3 comprises 14 residues. V was clipped by 4 bases and J by 1 base; unmatched bases: 3. DNA for the CDR3: TGTGCCAGCAGCTCTAACAGGGGCCAAGAGACCCAGTACTTC. As protein: CASSSNRGQETQYF.

The rearrangement links TRBV7-3 to TRBJ2-1, with 9 positions matching TRBD2. The germline gives CDR1 SGHTA, CDR2 FQGTGA. Trimming took 0 bases from V and 2 from J; bases not matched to a gene: 2. The CDR3 covers 16 residues. The DNA of the CDR3 is TGTGCCAGCAGCTTAACGCGGGGGGGACCCTACAATGAGCAGTTCTTC. It codes for CASSLTRGGPYNEQFF.

The chain recombines TRBV25-1 with TRBJ1-3; TRBD1 might be the D (6 bases). CDR3 length: 14 residues. Trimming left V 9 bases short and J 2 bases short, with 14 bases between. Germline CDR1 reads MGHDK; CDR2 reads SYGVNS. CDR3 nucleotide sequence: TGTGCCAGAGCAGGCAGGGGCCCTGGAAACACCATATATTTT. This sequence encodes CARAGRGPGNTIYF.

The genes are TRBV3-1 (or the pseudogene TRBV3-2) and TRBJ2-7, with D tentatively TRBD1 (5 bases). Germline V CDR1 and CDR2: LGHDT, YNNKEL (reference sequence). This CDR3 is 12 amino acids long. Trimming left V 1 base short and J 11 bases short, with 12 bases between. The CDR3 here is CASSQVAGIEYF. In DNA, the CDR3 is TGTGCCAGCAGCCAAGTAGCAGGGATCGAGTACTTC.